This T cell receptor (beta chain) was identified in a study of breast tumors, draining lymph nodes, adjacent tissues. The sample holds many counts of this clonotype. Samples came from axillary lymph nodes draining the breast cancer. MiXCR was run by TCRdb on the multiplex PCR reads, yielding one entry per CDR3 protein. The profile shows fewer than 200,000 distinct CDR3 sequences, approximately 30% of them singletons. Looked up from germline, CDR1 is MDHEN and CDR2 is SYDVKM. Trimming took 5 bases from V and 0 from J, leaving 11 bases between them. CDR3 length equals 15 residues. Source material: axillary lymph node tissue. The gene calls are TRBV28 and TRBJ1-5; D may be TRBD1 (5 bases). The TCR comes from a female donor with breast cancer. Some clones in this sample may be carry-over from other donors' samples. The CDR3 sequence: CASSPRENSNQPQHF. Written as DNA, the CDR3 is TGTGCCAGCAGTCCCAGGGAAAATAGCAATCAGCCCCAGCATTTT.